The 17 T cell receptor beta chains below were found in one sample sequenced in a study of blood T cell repertoires in COVID-19. Sequencing was performed with immunoSEQ multiplex PCR; in TCRdb, only in-frame clones are kept and a portion is missing. The repertoire includes about 170,000 clones, 82% of them detected once, and around 7% sits in the top ten. The material sequenced was peripheral blood. Every receptor here comes from a woman aged 40-49 years with COVID-19, enrolled during active disease.

The CDR3 loop is CASSERQGSQPQHF. The CDR3, as DNA: TGTGCCAGCAGTGAACGCCAAGGGAGTCAGCCCCAGCATTTT. J is TRBJ1-5 and V is TRBV2; D ambiguous. V was cut by 2 bases and J by 6 bases, with 11 bases left in between. The CDR3 covers 14 residues. Germline V gene lookup returns CDR1 SNHLY and CDR2 FYNNEI.

The CDR3 is CASSEAPPGGANTGELFF. In DNA form, the CDR3 reads TGTGCCAGCAGTGAAGCACCTCCAGGGGGCGCGAACACCGGGGAGCTGTTTTTT. The rearrangement joins TRBV6-1 to TRBJ2-2; TRBD1 matches 8 bases. V was pared by 0 bases and J by 0 bases, with 6 bases of the junction left unmatched. Germline V gives CDR1 MNHNS, CDR2 SASEGT. CDR3 length: 18 residues.

The chain joins TRBV2 to TRBJ2-7, with TRBD1 matching 7 bases. This CDR3 spans 14 amino acids. Germline values: CDR1 SNHLY, CDR2 FYNNEI. Trimming removed 2 bases from V and 7 bases from J; junction bases left unmatched: 8. The CDR3 bases are TGTGCCAGCAGTGAATCCCGACAGGGTGTGGAGCAGTACGTC. Its translation: CASSESRQGVEQYV.

This chain links TRBV3-1 (or the pseudogene TRBV3-2) with TRBJ2-1; tentatively, D is TRBD1 (6 bases). Germline CDR1 and CDR2: LGHDT and YNNKEL (reference sequence). Trimming stripped 5 bases from V and 0 bases from J, with 14 bases between. CDR3 size: 16 residues. CDR3 in DNA: TGTGCCAGCAGCGACCGGGACAAGAGCTCCTACAATGAGCAGTTCTTC. Translated, it gives CASSDRDKSSYNEQFF.

This chain joins TRBV18 and TRBJ2-7; 11 positions match TRBD2. CDR3 length: 17 residues. After removal of 6 bases from V and 5 bases from J, the junction contained 15 bases not matched to a gene. Germline loops: CDR1 KGHSH, CDR2 LQKENI. In nucleotides, the CDR3 is TGTGCCAGCTCGCCAGAAACTAGCGGGAGTTATCGCCACGAGCAGTACTTC. Translation: CASSPETSGSYRHEQYF.

This chain links TRBV9 with TRBJ1-1, with D unclear. The CDR3 loop spans 14 amino acids. Germline loops: CDR1 SGDLS, CDR2 YYNGEE. V shed 2 bases and J shed 5 bases, with 13 bases lying between them. The CDR3 nucleotides are TGTGCCAGCAGCGTCGGGAGGTACGGAACTGAAGCTTTCTTT. The encoded protein is CASSVGRYGTEAFF.

The chain recombines TRBV29-1 with TRBJ1-3; 8 bases are shared with TRBD1. Trimming removed 5 bases from V and 1 base from J; junction bases left unmatched: 13. The CDR3 consists of 17 residues. The germline CDR1 and CDR2 sequences are SQVTM and ANQGSEA. CDR3 loop: CSVTSLQGDPSGNTIYF. For the CDR3, the DNA is TGCAGCGTTACCTCATTACAGGGGGATCCTTCTGGAAACACCATATATTTT.

CDR3 DNA: TGTGCCAGCAGCGCGACCGGACTGATCAATCAGCCCCAGCATTTT. This sequence encodes CASSATGLINQPQHF. V and J are TRBV5-8 and TRBJ1-5; no definite D call. Germline CDR1 is SGHTS and CDR2 is YDEGEE. The CDR3 spans 15 residues. Between the trimmed V and J ends, which lost 4 bases and 3 bases, there was a span of 14 bases.

This sequence joins TRBV19 and TRBJ2-5; D perhaps matches TRBD2 (6 bases). CDR3 size: 16 residues. V was clipped by 4 bases and J by 5 bases, with 20 bases between them. CDR1 and CDR2 (germline): LNHDA, SQIVND (reference sequence). CDR3 in amino acids: CASSTQEAGRRETQYF. Written as DNA, the CDR3 is TGTGCCAGTAGTACCCAGGAGGCGGGACGGAGGGAGACCCAGTACTTC.

V and J are TRBV29-1 and TRBJ1-1; D is possibly TRBD1 (6 bases). The CDR3 length is 14 residues. V lost 7 bases to trimming and J lost 1 base, with 16 bases between them. Germline values: CDR1 SQVTM, CDR2 ANQGSEA. The DNA of the CDR3 is TGCAGCGCCAAGGGGACAAGGACGAACACTGAAGCTTTCTTT. It specifies CSAKGTRTNTEAFF. The entire variable domain, with the rest obtained from reference TRBV29-1 and TRBJ1-1, is as follows: SAVISQKPSRDICQRGTSLTIQCQVDSQVTMMFWYRQQPGQSLTLIATANQGSEATYESGFVIDKFPISRPNLTFSTLTVSNMSPEDSSIYLCSAKGTRTNTEAFFGQGTRLTVV.

The chain combines TRBV2 with TRBJ2-1; 12 bases match TRBD1. After removal of 9 bases from V and 7 bases from J, the junction contained 7 bases not matched to a gene. This CDR3 has 14 residues. The germline CDR1 and CDR2 sequences are SNHLY and FYNNEI. CDR3 residues: CASNRDRGRNEQFF. CDR3 sequence (DNA): TGTGCCAGTAACCGGGACAGGGGGCGAAATGAGCAGTTCTTC.

This clone was detected a few times. The chain recombines TRBV5-1 with TRBJ2-4; D is ambiguous. Germline CDR1 is SGHRS and CDR2 is YFSETQ. Trimming left V 2 bases short and J 4 bases short, with 13 bases between. CDR3 length equals 15 residues. CDR3 DNA sequence: TGCGCCAGCAGCTTAGATGCCCCAGAAAAAAACATTCAGTACTTC. Translation: CASSLDAPEKNIQYF. Combining the CDR3 with reference TRBV5-1 and TRBJ2-4 gives the whole variable domain KAGVTQTPRYLIKTRGQQVTLSCSPISGHRSVSWYQQTPGQGLQFLFEYFSETQRNKGNFPGRFSGRQFSNSRSEMNVSTLELGDSALYLCASSLDAPEKNIQYFGAGTRLSVL.

The chain links TRBV7-9 to TRBJ2-1; 7 bases are a match to TRBD1. The CDR3 sequence is 19 residues long. The V segment lost 5 bases and the J segment 5 bases; nucleotides outside the gene matches: 21. Germline loops: CDR1 SEHNR, CDR2 FQNEAQ (reference sequence). CDR3: CASSRRPGQRTRHNNEQFF. CDR3 nucleotides: TGTGCCAGCAGCAGAAGACCGGGACAGAGGACCAGACACAACAATGAGCAGTTCTTC.

The count of this clone is one. The J gene is TRBJ2-7, the V gene TRBV28, with D perhaps TRBD2 (5 bases). Germline V gene lookup returns CDR1 MDHEN and CDR2 SYDVKM. The V end lost 6 bases, the J end lost 5 bases, and 17 bases lay between the germline ends. The CDR3 is made up of 14 amino acids. Written as DNA, the CDR3 is TGTGCCAGCAGAAGAACTAGGGAGTTGGACGAGCAGTACTTC. Its translation is CASRRTRELDEQYF.

The chain joins TRBV19 to TRBJ2-1; the match to TRBD2 covers 11 bases. V lost 6 bases, J lost 3 bases, and 10 bases stayed unmatched. Germline V gene sequence: CDR1 LNHDA, CDR2 SQIVND (reference sequence). The CDR3 is 17 amino acids. CDR3 protein: CASRKDSGLAVYNEQFF. The CDR3 DNA reads as TGTGCCAGTAGGAAAGACTCGGGACTAGCGGTCTACAATGAGCAGTTCTTC.

The V gene is TRBV5-6, the J gene TRBJ1-2; no clear D gene. Trimming took 5 bases from V and 7 from J, leaving 12 bases between them. Per the germline V gene, CDR1 is SGHDT and CDR2 is YYEEEE. The CDR3 has 12 residues. The CDR3 spells CASRSGFSGYTF. CDR3 nucleotide sequence: TGTGCCAGCAGGTCGGGATTTTCTGGCTACACCTTC.

The rearrangement joins TRBV6-5 to TRBJ2-1, with D possibly being TRBD2 (6 bases). Trimming cost V 5 bases and J 0 bases, with 11 bases left between them. CDR3 length equals 15 residues. Germline lookup yields CDR1 MNHEY and CDR2 SVGAGI. CDR3 loop: CASSHSGSSYNEQFF. DNA of the CDR3: TGTGCCAGCAGTCATAGCGGAAGCTCCTACAATGAGCAGTTCTTC.